This T cell receptor beta chain comes out of a study of blood T cell repertoires in COVID-19. Data came from immunoSEQ multiplex PCR; TCRdb stores just in-frame clones and leaves some out. The repertoire holds about 140,000 clones, with 80% to 85% as singletons. Germline V gives CDR1 SSHAT, CDR2 FNYEAQ (reference sequence). After removal of 5 bases from V and 3 bases from J, the junction contained 4 bases not matched to a gene. CDR3 size: 14 residues. The receptor was isolated from a man in his 70s who had been exposed to COVID-19. The V gene is TRBV7-7, the J gene TRBJ2-5, with 9 positions matching TRBD1. The source material was PBMCs or T cells enriched from blood (not recorded which). DNA of the CDR3: TGTGCCAGCAGCATACAGGGGGCCGAAGAGACCCAGTACTTC. Translation gives CASSIQGAEETQYF.